The clone carrying this T cell receptor (beta chain) occurred a few times. Its antigen is as yet unknown. Sequence at one end of the junction differs from germline and may be a read error. CDR1 is DFQATT, CDR2 SNEGSKA, per germline (reference sequence). The CDR3 is made up of 10 amino acids. These data belong to a study of CD8 T cells in ankylosing spondylitis. Findings and caveats of the study: Disease-linked clones were CD8+ and relatively rare in peripheral blood. The clones that were linked to disease were reported to be significantly enriched in matched synovial fluid samples from ankylosing spondylitis patients. A TCR beta motif of several highly homologous variants seemed to mark ankylosing spondylitis blood.

Libraries for TCR beta were made by quantitative 5'-RACE with molecular barcodes. MiXCR, run by TCRdb on the 5' RACE reads, gives a single entry per CDR3 protein. The sample has approximately 200,000 distinct CDR3 sequences; about 13% are singletons. This clonotype was sampled from a male donor with ankylosing spondylitis or in good health (not recorded which). This chain uses TRBV20-1 with TRBJ2-1, with D uncertain. The sequenced sample consisted of blood, either unsorted or a sorted T cell fraction (not recorded which). CDR3 amino acids: CSATGFGVIF. In DNA, the CDR3 is TGCAGTGCTACCGGGTTCGGCGTGATCTTC.